This T cell receptor (beta chain) was documented in a study of identical twins. Study conclusions and caveats: While abundant cord blood beta clonotypes carried fewer insertions, memory repertoires showed no such pattern. Its conclusions, products of cross-sectional statistical analysis, did not come from following the same donors.

MiXCR was run by TCRdb on the 5' RACE reads, yielding one entry per CDR3 protein. The sample lists hundreds of thousands of distinct CDR3 sequences; roughly a quarter were seen once. In the case of this clonotype: Its antigen is not known.

CDR1 is SGHVS and CDR2 is FNYEAQ in the germline V gene. The CDR3 is 15 residues long. V lost 7 bases and J 4 bases, leaving 17 bases between the germline ends. These same records also appear under a second study, on T cells expressing NK-cell markers. From that report: Only alpha-beta TCR T cells were sorted in several experiments, using an anti-gamma-delta TCR antibody.

The sequence was obtained from a woman younger than 35 in good health. J is TRBJ1-3 and V is TRBV7-6; D unresolved. The specimen was CD4+ T cells sorted from blood. CDR3 protein: CASTPNDGSGNTIYF. The CDR3 coding sequence is TGTGCCAGCACCCCCAATGACGGTTCGGGAAACACCATATATTTT.